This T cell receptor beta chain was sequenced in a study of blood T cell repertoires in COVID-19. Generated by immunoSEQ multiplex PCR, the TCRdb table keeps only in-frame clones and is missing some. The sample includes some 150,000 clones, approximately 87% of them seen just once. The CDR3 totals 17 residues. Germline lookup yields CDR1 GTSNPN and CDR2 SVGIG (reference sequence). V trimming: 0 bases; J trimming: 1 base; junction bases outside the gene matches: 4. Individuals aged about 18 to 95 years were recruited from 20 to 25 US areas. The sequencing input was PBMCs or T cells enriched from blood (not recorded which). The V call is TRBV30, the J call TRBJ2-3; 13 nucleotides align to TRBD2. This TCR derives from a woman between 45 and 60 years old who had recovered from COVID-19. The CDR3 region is CAWSVIGLAGGTDTQYF. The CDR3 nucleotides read TGTGCCTGGAGTGTGATAGGACTAGCGGGGGGCACAGATACGCAGTATTTT.